The T cell receptor beta chain under discussion was sequenced for a study of blood T cell repertoires in COVID-19. About the study: Donors in the United States, Italy and Spain gave samples during acute or convalescent COVID-19. Sources were T cells, B-cell-depleted T cells, or PBMCs; the material itself was cDNA or gDNA.

Authors' data handling: Quantification of nucleated cells was approximated via reference gene primer amplification. Produced via immunoSEQ multiplex PCR; TCRdb's table is partial and in-frame only. Clonal size and the V and J genes are those of that table, whereas D and trimming came from the DNA. The sample records 75,000 to 95,000 clones, 85% to 95% being singletons. CDR3 size: 13 residues. Germline CDR1 and CDR2: KGHDR and SFDVKD. Between the trimmed V and J ends, which lost 5 bases and 5 bases, there was a span of 10 bases. The clonotype was recovered from a man in his sixties with acute or convalescent COVID-19. The chain carries TRBV24-1 and TRBJ2-3, with a tentative D call TRBD2 (5 bases). Sequenced material: peripheral blood. In DNA form, the CDR3 reads TGTGCCACCAGTGGGGCTAGCCAAGATACGCAGTATTTT. Translating it yields CATSGASQDTQYF.